These 20 T cell receptor beta chains came from one sample sequenced in a study of blood T cell repertoires in COVID-19. Some clones are missing from TCRdb's copy, which holds only in-frame ones; the method was immunoSEQ multiplex PCR. Of fewer than 250,000 clones listed, about 85% were seen once; the top ten hold 0.72%. Sequenced input: peripheral blood. The receptors originated from a man aged 40-49 years with acute or convalescent COVID-19.

The genes are TRBV2 and TRBJ2-1; 8 nucleotides match TRBD1. J gave up 1 base and V 11 bases, and 7 bases lay outside the gene matches. CDR1 and CDR2 from the germline V gene are SNHLY and FYNNEI. This CDR3 has 14 amino acids. CDR3 DNA: TGTGCCGCAGGGAGACAGGGGTCCTACAATGAGCAGTTCTTC. Translation gives CAAGRQGSYNEQFF.

The chain recombines TRBV5-1 with TRBJ2-5; 9 nucleotides agree with TRBD2. V shed 3 bases, J shed 5 bases, and the junction held 5 bases outside the gene matches. Germline CDR1 and CDR2: SGHRS and YFSETQ. CDR3 length: 14 residues. CDR3 protein: CASSSSGTSETQYF. Here the CDR3 DNA reads TGCGCCAGCAGCTCCTCCGGGACTAGCGAGACCCAGTACTTC.

V usage is TRBV7-2 and J usage is TRBJ2-1; 10 positions match TRBD2. Germline V CDR1 and CDR2: SGHTA, FQGNSA. V lost 1 base, J lost 8 bases, and 11 bases stayed unmatched. The CDR3 totals 17 residues. The CDR3 loop reads CASSLGGAASGSYEQFF. CDR3 bases: TGTGCCAGCAGCTTAGGAGGAGCGGCTAGCGGGAGTTATGAGCAGTTCTTC.

The J gene is TRBJ1-3, the V gene TRBV5-1; no reliable D call. Germline assignment: CDR1 SGHRS and CDR2 YFSETQ. V was trimmed by 4 bases and J by 0 bases, leaving 11 bases between them. The CDR3 has 15 residues. CDR3 protein: CASSVRGLSGNTIYF. CDR3 DNA: TGCGCCAGCAGCGTAAGAGGGCTCTCTGGAAACACCATATATTTT.

CDR3 nucleotide sequence: TGTGCCAGCTCAGCAAGACAGCACTCTGGGGCCAACGTCCTGACTTTC. This translates into CASSARQHSGANVLTF. V and J are TRBV18 and TRBJ2-6, with D possibly being TRBD1 (5 bases). V gave up 5 bases and J gave up 0 bases, with 11 bases separating them. The CDR3 has 16 residues. Germline V gene data show CDR1 as KGHSH and CDR2 as LQKENI.

The chain uses TRBV5-5 and TRBJ1-3; 9 bases are shared with TRBD1. After removal of 4 bases from V and 0 bases from J, the junction contained 5 bases not matched to a gene. Germline CDR1 is SGHKS and CDR2 is YYEKEE (reference sequence). The CDR3 totals 16 residues. The CDR3 spells CASSLGQGSSGNTIYF. For the CDR3, the DNA is TGTGCCAGCAGCCTGGGACAGGGTAGCTCTGGAAACACCATATATTTT.

V and J are TRBV27 and TRBJ2-2; 11 nucleotides align to TRBD2. The germline CDR1 and CDR2 sequences are MNHEY and SMNVEV (reference sequence). The CDR3 consists of 12 residues. The CDR3 is CIAGGDSGELFF. The CDR3 DNA reads TGTATAGCGGGAGGGGATTCCGGGGAGCTGTTTTTT.

A few counts support this clone. The V call is TRBV7-6, the J call TRBJ2-1; D unresolved. Trimming stripped 4 bases from V and 4 bases from J, with 14 bases between. This CDR3 region has 15 residues. Per the germline V gene, CDR1 is SGHVS and CDR2 is FNYEAQ. This chain's CDR3 is CASSSPLGRYNEQFF. Written as DNA, the CDR3 is TGTGCCAGCAGCTCACCGTTGGGCAGGTACAATGAGCAGTTCTTC. The full variable domain, in which reference TRBV7-6 and TRBJ2-1 provide the parts outside the CDR3, is GAGVSQSPRYKVTKRGQDVALRCDPISGHVSLYWYRQALGQGPEFLTYFNYEAQQDKSGLPNDRFSAERPEGSISTLTIQRTEQRDSAMYRCASSSPLGRYNEQFFGPGTRLTVL.

The chain joins TRBV7-6 to TRBJ2-2; possible D gene TRBD1, 5 bases. The CDR3 totals 13 residues. CDR1 and CDR2 (germline): SGHVS, FNYEAQ. Between the trimmed V and J ends, which lost 4 bases and 6 bases, there was a span of 9 bases. The CDR3 nucleotides read TGTGCCAGCAGCTCAGGGAATTCCGGGGAGCTGTTTTTT. This gives the protein CASSSGNSGELFF.

The rearrangement links TRBV30 to TRBJ1-5; D perhaps matches TRBD1 (5 bases). CDR3 length: 14 residues. Between the trimmed V and J ends, which lost 3 bases and 5 bases, there was a span of 14 bases. In germline, CDR1 is GTSNPN, CDR2 SVGIG (reference sequence). CDR3 sequence reads: CAWRGASSDQPQHF. CDR3 bases: TGTGCCTGGAGAGGGGCCTCGAGCGATCAGCCCCAGCATTTT.

The chain combines TRBV5-5 with TRBJ2-5; 9 positions match TRBD1. V shed 1 base and J 4 bases; nucleotides not matched to a gene: 2. This CDR3 spans 14 amino acids. Germline V lookup: CDR1 SGHKS, CDR2 YYEKEE (reference sequence). The CDR3 nucleotides are TGTGCCAGCAGCTTGACAGGGGGCCTAGAGACCCAGTACTTC. Encoded protein: CASSLTGGLETQYF.

V and J are TRBV5-1 and TRBJ2-2; the match to TRBD2 covers 9 bases. With V trimmed by 6 bases and J by 4 bases, 22 bases remained unmatched. The length of the CDR3 is 20 residues. From germline, CDR1 is SGHRS and CDR2 YFSETQ. In DNA, the CDR3 is TGCGCCAGCACCTCCCAACGGCCCTCGCTGGCGGGGGGGCTCACCGGGGAGCTGTTTTTT. Amino acids: CASTSQRPSLAGGLTGELFF.

This clone showed up just once. The chain is built from TRBV14 and TRBJ1-6; 10 bases align to TRBD1. The CDR3 consists of 14 residues. Trimming at V came to 4 bases and at J to 10 bases, leaving 4 bases not matched to a gene. Germline values: CDR1 SGHDN, CDR2 FVKESK. CDR3 region: CASSPDRGRSPLHF. CDR3 sequence (DNA): TGTGCCAGCAGCCCAGACAGGGGGCGGTCACCCCTCCACTTT.

The chain recombines TRBV19 with TRBJ2-1, with 10 bases matching TRBD2. V shed 1 base and J 4 bases; nucleotides not matched to a gene: 7. The CDR3 covers 17 residues. The germline gives CDR1 LNHDA, CDR2 SQIVND (reference sequence). The CDR3 region has the DNA TGTGCCAGTAGTATAGTCCAACTAGCGGGGATTTACAATGAGCAGTTCTTC. This sequence encodes CASSIVQLAGIYNEQFF.

V and J are TRBV28 and TRBJ1-2; tentative D call: TRBD1 (5 bases). Trimming took off 5 bases at V and 1 base at J, with 11 bases between the two ends. The CDR3 length is 14 residues. Per the germline V gene, CDR1 is MDHEN and CDR2 is SYDVKM. The CDR3 protein is CASSPYRFNYGYTF. DNA of the CDR3: TGTGCCAGCAGTCCATACAGGTTTAACTATGGCTACACCTTC.

The chain links TRBV27 to TRBJ2-7; tentatively, D is TRBD1 (5 bases). Trimming removed 5 bases at V and 0 bases at J, with 14 bases between. This CDR3 spans 15 amino acids. Germline CDR1 MNHEY, CDR2 SMNVEV (reference sequence). The CDR3 region is CASSTPVGDSYEQYF. The CDR3 region has the DNA TGTGCCAGCAGTACCCCGGTAGGGGACTCCTACGAGCAGTACTTC.

V gene TRBV7-5 combines with J gene TRBJ2-7; TRBD1, as called in the table, went unchecked against the DNA. TRBV7-5 is assigned pseudogene status. The CDR3 covers 13 residues. The CDR3 sequence: CVRSLDSTYEQYF. The CDR3 nucleotides are TGTGTCAGAAGCCTGGACAGCACCTACGAGCAGTACTTC.

The chain links TRBV3-1 (or the pseudogene TRBV3-2) to TRBJ1-5, with unresolved D. The CDR3 covers 16 residues. The germline gives CDR1 LGHDT, CDR2 YNNKEL (reference sequence). V shed 1 base and J shed 7 bases, with 17 bases lying between them. The CDR3 DNA reads TGTGCCAGCAGCCAAGCGCTCCGGGGTCTTCGGCAGCCCCAGCATTTT. It is translated as CASSQALRGLRQPQHF.

V usage is TRBV2 and J usage is TRBJ1-2; D gene unclear. This CDR3 has 14 residues. The V and J ends lost 7 bases and 0 bases respectively, with 12 bases between them. The germline CDR1 and CDR2 sequences are SNHLY and FYNNEI. CDR3 DNA: TGTGCCAGCACTTACAGTAGAGCTAACTATGGCTACACCTTC. It yields the protein CASTYSRANYGYTF.

The chain couples TRBV28 to TRBJ2-7, with 7 bases aligning to TRBD1. J lost 4 bases, V lost 5 bases, and 8 bases had no gene match. The CDR3 totals 14 residues. Germline V lookup: CDR1 MDHEN, CDR2 SYDVKM. CDR3 sequence: CASSAGGPPYEQYF. DNA for the CDR3: TGTGCCAGCAGTGCAGGGGGTCCCCCTTACGAGCAGTACTTC.